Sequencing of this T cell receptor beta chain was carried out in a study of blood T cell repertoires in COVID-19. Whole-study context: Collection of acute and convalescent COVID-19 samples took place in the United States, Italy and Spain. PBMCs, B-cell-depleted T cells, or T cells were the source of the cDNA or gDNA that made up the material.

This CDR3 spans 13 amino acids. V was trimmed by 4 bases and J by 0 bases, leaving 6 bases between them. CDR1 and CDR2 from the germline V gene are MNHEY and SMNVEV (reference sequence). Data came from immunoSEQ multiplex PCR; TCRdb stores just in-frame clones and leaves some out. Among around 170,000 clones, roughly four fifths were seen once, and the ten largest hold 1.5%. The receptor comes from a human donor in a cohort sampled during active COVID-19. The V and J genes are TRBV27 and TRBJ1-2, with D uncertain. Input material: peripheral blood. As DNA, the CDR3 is TGTGCCAGCAGTTCCTATACTAACTATGGCTACACCTTC. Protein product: CASSSYTNYGYTF.